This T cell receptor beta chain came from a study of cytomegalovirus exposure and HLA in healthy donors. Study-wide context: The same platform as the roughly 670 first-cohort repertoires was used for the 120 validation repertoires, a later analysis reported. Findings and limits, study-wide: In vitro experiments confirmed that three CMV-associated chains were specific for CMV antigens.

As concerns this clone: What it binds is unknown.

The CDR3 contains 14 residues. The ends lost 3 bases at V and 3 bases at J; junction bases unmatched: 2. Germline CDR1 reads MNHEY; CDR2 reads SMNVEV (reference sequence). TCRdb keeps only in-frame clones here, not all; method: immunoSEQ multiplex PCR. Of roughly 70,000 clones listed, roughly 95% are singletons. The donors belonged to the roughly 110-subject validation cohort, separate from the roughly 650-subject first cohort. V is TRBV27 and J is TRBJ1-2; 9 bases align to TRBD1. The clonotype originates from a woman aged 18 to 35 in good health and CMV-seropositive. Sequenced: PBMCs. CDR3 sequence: CASSLGQGDYGYTF. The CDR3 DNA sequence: TGTGCCAGCAGTTTGGGACAGGGAGACTATGGCTACACCTTC.